These 14 T cell receptor beta chains originate from one sample sequenced in a study of blood T cell repertoires in COVID-19. TCRdb's table, derived via immunoSEQ multiplex PCR, lists solely in-frame clones and lacks some. The sample has approximately 120,000 clones; about four fifths are singletons. The sample comprised peripheral blood. These receptors all come from a man under 40 with COVID-19, enrolled during active disease.

This clone was seen just once. This rearrangement joins TRBV7-6 to TRBJ2-1, with D tentatively TRBD2 (6 bases). The CDR3 consists of 13 residues. Germline V gives CDR1 SGHVS, CDR2 FNYEAQ. Trimming cost V 2 bases and J 7 bases, with 9 bases left between them. Written as DNA, the CDR3 is TGTGCCAGCAGCTTACTAGCGCAGAATGAGCAGTTCTTC. Its translation is CASSLLAQNEQFF.

V and J are TRBV6-5 and TRBJ2-7, with 9 positions matching TRBD1. The CDR3 covers 14 residues. Per the germline V gene, CDR1 is MNHEY and CDR2 is SVGAGI. The junction had 4 bases not matched to a gene; V was cut back by 2 bases and J by 5 bases. The CDR3 region has the DNA TGTGCCAGCAGTTACAACAGGGGGCTCCACGAGCAGTACTTC. Translating gives CASSYNRGLHEQYF.

This rearrangement joins TRBV20-1 to TRBJ2-7; 10 bases map to TRBD1. Per germline, CDR1 DFQATT and CDR2 SNEGSKA (reference sequence). The CDR3 is made up of 13 amino acids. V trimming: 3 bases; J trimming: 8 bases; junction bases outside the gene matches: 7. The CDR3 DNA reads TGCAGTGCTAGTCTCGACAGGGGGCCTCAGCAGTACTTC. Its protein product is CSASLDRGPQQYF.

This clone was recorded only once. The rearrangement joins TRBV5-1 to TRBJ1-2; D is uncertain. The CDR3 sequence is 13 residues long. Germline CDR1 and CDR2: SGHRS and YFSETQ. Trimming shortened V by 0 bases and J by 3 bases, and 6 bases separated the two germline ends. This CDR3 is CASSLGEDYGYTF. CDR3 coding DNA: TGCGCCAGCAGCTTGGGGGAGGACTATGGCTACACCTTC.

Only one count was recorded for this clone. The chain is built from TRBV28 and TRBJ2-6; 7 nucleotides agree with TRBD1. V lost 4 bases to trimming and J lost 13 bases; unmatched junction nucleotides: 10. Germline loops: CDR1 MDHEN, CDR2 SYDVKM. This CDR3 has 14 amino acids. CDR3 loop: CASSSIDRARVLTF. As DNA, the CDR3 is TGTGCCAGCAGTTCTATCGACAGGGCCCGGGTCCTGACTTTC.

The chain uses TRBV5-5 and TRBJ1-1; 11 bases fit TRBD1. The length of the CDR3 is 17 residues. Germline V gene data show CDR1 as SGHKS and CDR2 as YYEKEE (reference sequence). Germline trimming cut 0 bases from V and 5 bases from J; bases unmatched to any gene: 9. The CDR3 sequence is CASSLEDRGLGWTEAFF. DNA of the CDR3: TGTGCCAGCAGCTTGGAGGACAGGGGGCTAGGGTGGACTGAAGCTTTCTTT.

CDR3 DNA sequence: TGTGCCAGCAGCGTAGGGGGACAGGGGTTGTACACCGGGGAGCTGTTTTTT. It codes for CASSVGGQGLYTGELFF. The rearrangement joins TRBV9 to TRBJ2-2, with TRBD1 identical over 10 bases. The CDR3 extends over 17 amino acids. From germline, CDR1 is SGDLS and CDR2 YYNGEE. V shed 0 bases and J 3 bases; nucleotides not matched to a gene: 5.

The chain is built from TRBV28 and TRBJ1-3; TRBD1 might be the D (6 bases). Per germline, CDR1 MDHEN and CDR2 SYDVKM. V was pared by 9 bases and J by 6 bases, with 33 bases between. The CDR3 is 19 residues long. The CDR3 region is CASGTRRDITLSSLNTIYF. CDR3 coding DNA: TGTGCCAGTGGGACCCGCCGGGACATCACCCTTTCCTCTTTAAACACCATATATTTT.

The chain is built from TRBV2 and TRBJ1-5, with 7 nucleotides matching TRBD1. Germline lookup yields CDR1 SNHLY and CDR2 FYNNEI. V dropped 7 bases and J dropped 9; count of bases not matched to a gene: 12. This CDR3 comprises 14 residues. The CDR3 nucleotides read TGTGCCAGCACGGGGGAAGGGGGCCGAAGGCCCCAGCATTTT. Its protein product is CASTGEGGRRPQHF.

This chain uses TRBV19 with TRBJ2-7; 7 nucleotides align to TRBD1. The CDR3 runs to 16 residues. Germline CDR1 reads LNHDA; CDR2 reads SQIVND (reference sequence). V gave up 5 bases and J gave up 2 bases; unmatched junction bases: 12. The CDR3 loop reads CASSQYPTDRAYEQYF. Here the CDR3 DNA reads TGTGCCAGTAGTCAATACCCCACCGACAGGGCCTACGAGCAGTACTTC.

The genes are TRBV4-1 and TRBJ1-2, with D unclear. Trimming stripped 1 base from V and 5 bases from J, with 11 bases between. Germline CDR1 and CDR2: MGHRA and YSYEKL. The CDR3 has 14 amino acids. The CDR3 reads CASSQVASTYGYTF. The CDR3 DNA reads as TGCGCCAGCAGCCAAGTCGCCAGTACGTATGGCTACACCTTC.

This sequence joins TRBV7-9 and TRBJ2-1, with 8 nucleotides matching TRBD2. CDR1 and CDR2 (germline): SEHNR, FQNEAQ (reference sequence). Trimming removed 8 bases from V and 3 bases from J; junction bases left unmatched: 3. CDR3 length equals 13 residues. The CDR3 here is CASVRGGYNEQFF. The CDR3 nucleotides are TGTGCCAGCGTCCGGGGGGGCTACAATGAGCAGTTCTTC.

The rearrangement joins TRBV20-1 to TRBJ1-3; D is possibly TRBD1 (6 bases). Germline V CDR1 and CDR2: DFQATT, SNEGSKA (reference sequence). This CDR3 is 14 amino acids long. V lost 3 bases, J lost 8 bases, and 17 bases lay in between. CDR3 in amino acids: CSASPGDGGDTIYF. The CDR3 DNA sequence: TGCAGTGCTAGTCCAGGGGATGGGGGGGACACCATATATTTT.

V usage is TRBV3-1 (or the pseudogene TRBV3-2) and J usage is TRBJ2-7, with 11 bases that match TRBD1. Per the germline V gene, CDR1 is LGHDT and CDR2 is YNNKEL (reference sequence). The CDR3 extends over 14 amino acids. The V and J ends lost 6 bases and 6 bases, in that order; junction bases with no gene match: 7. The CDR3 coding sequence is TGTGCCAGCAGAACCCGGGACAGGGGGTTCGAGCAGTACTTC. It yields the protein CASRTRDRGFEQYF.